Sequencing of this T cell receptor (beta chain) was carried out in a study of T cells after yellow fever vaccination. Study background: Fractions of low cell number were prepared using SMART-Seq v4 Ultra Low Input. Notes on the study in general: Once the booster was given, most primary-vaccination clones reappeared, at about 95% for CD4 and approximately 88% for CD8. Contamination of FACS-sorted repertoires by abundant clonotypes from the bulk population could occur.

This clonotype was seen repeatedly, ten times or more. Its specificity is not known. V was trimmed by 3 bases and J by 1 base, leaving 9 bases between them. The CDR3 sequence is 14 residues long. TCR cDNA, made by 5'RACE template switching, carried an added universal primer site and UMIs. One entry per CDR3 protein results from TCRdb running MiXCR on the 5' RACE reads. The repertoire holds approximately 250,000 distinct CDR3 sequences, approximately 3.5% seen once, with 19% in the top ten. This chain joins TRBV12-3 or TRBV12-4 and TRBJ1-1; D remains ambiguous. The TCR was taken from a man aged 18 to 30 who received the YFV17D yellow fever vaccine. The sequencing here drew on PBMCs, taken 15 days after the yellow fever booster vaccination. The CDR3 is CASSFVSRNTEAFF. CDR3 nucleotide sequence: TGTGCCAGCAGTTTCGTATCGAGGAACACTGAAGCTTTCTTT.